This T cell receptor beta chain derives from a study of cytomegalovirus exposure and HLA in healthy donors. 60 Vbeta and 13 Jbeta primers were used in PCR. Method: immunoSEQ multiplex PCR; TCRdb's copy keeps in-frame clones and lacks some. The sample lists some 89,000 clones, around four fifths occurring once. Every donor was a healthy person donating bone marrow. These donors counted as nominally healthy when sampled, but unrecorded immune exposures were likely. Germline CDR1 reads SEHNR; CDR2 reads FQNEAQ (reference sequence). The CDR3 is 14 residues long. Regarding the study as a whole: Follow-up analysis seemed to connect common viral pathogens with several of the most significant clusters identified. In a later analysis, specific HLA alleles were associated with some 16,000 TCR beta sequences at a 0.05 false discovery rate.

On this clone itself: Its antigen is unidentified. The junction and the germline gene differ at one end; a read error may be behind it.

The TCR was taken from a woman in her 40s in good health and CMV-seropositive. The chain combines TRBV7-9 with TRBJ2-7; 8 bases fit TRBD1. The sequencing sample was made of PBMCs. The DNA of the CDR3 is TGTTCCAGTCACCCCGGACAGGGTCCCAACGAGCAGTACTTC. It specifies CSSHPGQGPNEQYF.